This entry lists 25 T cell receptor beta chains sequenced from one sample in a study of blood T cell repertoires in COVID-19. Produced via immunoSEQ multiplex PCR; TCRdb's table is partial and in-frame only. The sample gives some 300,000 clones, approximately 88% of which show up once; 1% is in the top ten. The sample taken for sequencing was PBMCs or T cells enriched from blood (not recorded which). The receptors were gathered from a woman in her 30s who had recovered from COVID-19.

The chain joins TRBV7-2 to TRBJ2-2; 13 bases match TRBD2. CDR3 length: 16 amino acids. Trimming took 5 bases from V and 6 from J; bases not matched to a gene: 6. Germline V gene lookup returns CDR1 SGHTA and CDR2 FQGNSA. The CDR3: CASSLRLAGGSGELFF. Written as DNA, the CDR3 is TGTGCCAGCAGCCTACGACTAGCGGGGGGTTCCGGGGAGCTGTTTTTT.

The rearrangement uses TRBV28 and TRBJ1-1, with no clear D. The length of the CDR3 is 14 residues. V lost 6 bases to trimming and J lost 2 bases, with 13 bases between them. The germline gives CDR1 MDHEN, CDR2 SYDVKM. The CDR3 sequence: CASSLTGLNTEAFF. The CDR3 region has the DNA TGTGCCAGCAGCCTTACCGGACTAAACACTGAAGCTTTCTTT.

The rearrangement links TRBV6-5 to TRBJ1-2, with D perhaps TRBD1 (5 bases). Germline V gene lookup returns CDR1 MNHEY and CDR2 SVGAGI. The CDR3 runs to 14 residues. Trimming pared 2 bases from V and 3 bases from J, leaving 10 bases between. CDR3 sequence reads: CASSYTTGDYGYTF. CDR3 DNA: TGTGCCAGCAGTTACACAACAGGAGACTATGGCTACACCTTC.

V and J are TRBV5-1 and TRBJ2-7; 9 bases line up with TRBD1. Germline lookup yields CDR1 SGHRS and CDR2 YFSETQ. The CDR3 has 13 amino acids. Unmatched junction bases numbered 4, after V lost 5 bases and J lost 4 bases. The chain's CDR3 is CASRSGQGYEQYF. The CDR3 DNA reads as TGCGCCAGCAGGTCGGGACAGGGATACGAGCAGTACTTC. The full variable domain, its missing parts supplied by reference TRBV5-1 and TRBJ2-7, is KAGVTQTPRYLIKTRGQQVTLSCSPISGHRSVSWYQQTPGQGLQFLFEYFSETQRNKGNFPGRFSGRQFSNSRSEMNVSTLELGDSALYLCASRSGQGYEQYFGPGTRLTVT.

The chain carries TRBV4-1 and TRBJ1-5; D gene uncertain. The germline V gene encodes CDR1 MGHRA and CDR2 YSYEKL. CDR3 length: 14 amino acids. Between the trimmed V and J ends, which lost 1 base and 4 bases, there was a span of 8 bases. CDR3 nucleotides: TGCGCCAGCAGCCAAGTTACGAGTAATCAGCCCCAGCATTTT. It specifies CASSQVTSNQPQHF.

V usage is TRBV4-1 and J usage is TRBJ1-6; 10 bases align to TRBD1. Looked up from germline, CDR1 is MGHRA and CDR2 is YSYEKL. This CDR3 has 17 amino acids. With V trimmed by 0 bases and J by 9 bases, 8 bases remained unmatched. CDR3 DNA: TGCGCCAGCAGCCAAGATTTTGCCGGGACAGGGGCTTCACCCCTCCACTTT. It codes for CASSQDFAGTGASPLHF.

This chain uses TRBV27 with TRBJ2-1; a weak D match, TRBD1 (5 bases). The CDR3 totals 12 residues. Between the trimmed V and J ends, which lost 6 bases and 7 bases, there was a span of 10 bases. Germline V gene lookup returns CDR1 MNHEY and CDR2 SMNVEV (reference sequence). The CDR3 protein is CASRIRVNEQFF. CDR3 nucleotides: TGTGCCAGCAGGATCAGGGTTAATGAGCAGTTCTTC.

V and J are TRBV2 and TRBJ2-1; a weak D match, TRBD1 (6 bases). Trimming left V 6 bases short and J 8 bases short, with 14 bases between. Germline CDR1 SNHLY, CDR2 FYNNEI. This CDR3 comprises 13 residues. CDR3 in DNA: TGTGCCAGCAGGCCGGACAGATTGCATGAGCAGTTCTTC. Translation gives CASRPDRLHEQFF.

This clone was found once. The CDR3 nucleotides are TGCGCCAGCAGCCACAGGGAGGGCTCGGCCAAAAACATTCAGTACTTC. Translating gives CASSHREGSAKNIQYF. The chain combines TRBV4-1 with TRBJ2-4, with 7 bases identical to TRBD2. The CDR3 has 16 residues. The V and J ends lost 3 bases and 1 base, in that order; junction bases with no gene match: 6. Germline V lookup: CDR1 MGHRA, CDR2 YSYEKL.

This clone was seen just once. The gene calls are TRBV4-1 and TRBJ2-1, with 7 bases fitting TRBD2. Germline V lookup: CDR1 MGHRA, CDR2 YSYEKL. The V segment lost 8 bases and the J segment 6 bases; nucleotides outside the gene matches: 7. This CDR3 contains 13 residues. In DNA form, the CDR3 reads TGCGCCAGCCGACGCGGGAGTACCAATGAGCAGTTCTTC. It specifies CASRRGSTNEQFF.

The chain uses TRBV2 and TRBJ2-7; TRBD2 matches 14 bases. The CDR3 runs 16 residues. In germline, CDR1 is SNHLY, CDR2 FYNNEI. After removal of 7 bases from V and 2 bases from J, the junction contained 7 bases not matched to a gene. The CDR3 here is CASKGTSGSIPYEQYF. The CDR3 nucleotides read TGTGCCAGCAAAGGGACTAGCGGGAGTATCCCCTACGAGCAGTACTTC. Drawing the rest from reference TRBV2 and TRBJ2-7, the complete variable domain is EPEVTQTPSHQVTQMGQEVILRCVPISNHLYFYWYRQILGQKVEFLVSFYNNEISEKSEIFDDQFSVERPDGSNFTLKIRSTKLEDSAMYFCASKGTSGSIPYEQYFGPGTRLTVT.

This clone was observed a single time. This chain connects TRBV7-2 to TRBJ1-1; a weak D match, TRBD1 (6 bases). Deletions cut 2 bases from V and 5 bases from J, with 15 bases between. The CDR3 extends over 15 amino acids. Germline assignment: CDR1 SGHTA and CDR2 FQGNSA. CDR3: CASSLLSGVGTEAFF. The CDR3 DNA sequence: TGTGCCAGCAGCTTATTGTCAGGGGTAGGAACTGAAGCTTTCTTT.

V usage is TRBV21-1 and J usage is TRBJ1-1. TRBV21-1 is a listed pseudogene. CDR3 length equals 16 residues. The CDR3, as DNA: TGTGCCAGCAGCAGAGGTGGTTGGTTCGAGAACACTGAAGCTTTCTTT. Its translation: CASSRGGWFENTEAFF.

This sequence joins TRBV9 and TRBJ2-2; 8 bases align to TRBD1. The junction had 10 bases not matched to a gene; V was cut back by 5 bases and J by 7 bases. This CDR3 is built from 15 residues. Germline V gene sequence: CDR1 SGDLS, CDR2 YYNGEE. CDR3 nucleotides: TGTGCCAGCAGAAAACAGGGGGGCCAGGGCGGGGAGCTGTTTTTT. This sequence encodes CASRKQGGQGGELFF.

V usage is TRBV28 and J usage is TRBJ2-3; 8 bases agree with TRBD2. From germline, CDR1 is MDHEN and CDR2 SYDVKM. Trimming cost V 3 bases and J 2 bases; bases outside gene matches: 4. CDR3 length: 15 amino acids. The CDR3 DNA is TGTGCCAGCAGTTTGCCGGGGGGGCCCACAGATACGCAGTATTTT. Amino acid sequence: CASSLPGGPTDTQYF.

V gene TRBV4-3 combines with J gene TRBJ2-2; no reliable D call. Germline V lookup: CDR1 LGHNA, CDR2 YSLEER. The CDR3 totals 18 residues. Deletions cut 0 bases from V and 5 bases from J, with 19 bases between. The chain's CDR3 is CASSQDPRTPLKTGELFF. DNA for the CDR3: TGCGCCAGCAGCCAAGATCCAAGAACTCCCCTGAAAACCGGGGAGCTGTTTTTT.

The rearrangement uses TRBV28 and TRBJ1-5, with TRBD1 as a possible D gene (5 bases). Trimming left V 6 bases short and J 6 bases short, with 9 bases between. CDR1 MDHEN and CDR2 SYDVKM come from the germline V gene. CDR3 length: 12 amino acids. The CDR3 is CASRGQSQPQHF. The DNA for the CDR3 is TGTGCCAGCAGGGGGCAAAGTCAGCCCCAGCATTTT.

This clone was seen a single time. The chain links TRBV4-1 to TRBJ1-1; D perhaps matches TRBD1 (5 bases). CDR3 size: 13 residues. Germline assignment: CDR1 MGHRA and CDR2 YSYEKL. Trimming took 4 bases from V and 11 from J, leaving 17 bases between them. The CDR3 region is CASSLLGPGGAFF. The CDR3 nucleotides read TGCGCCAGCAGCCTCCTGGGGCCAGGAGGGGCTTTCTTT.

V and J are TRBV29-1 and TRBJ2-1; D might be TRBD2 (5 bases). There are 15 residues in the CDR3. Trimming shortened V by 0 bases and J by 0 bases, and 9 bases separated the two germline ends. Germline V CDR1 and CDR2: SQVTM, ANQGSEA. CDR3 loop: CSVEDRGSSYNEQFF. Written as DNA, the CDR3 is TGCAGCGTTGAAGATCGAGGGAGCTCCTACAATGAGCAGTTCTTC.

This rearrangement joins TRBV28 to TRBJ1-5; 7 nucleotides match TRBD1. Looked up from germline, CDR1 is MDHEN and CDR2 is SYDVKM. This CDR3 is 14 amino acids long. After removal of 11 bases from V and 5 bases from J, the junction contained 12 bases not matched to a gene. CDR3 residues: CAVQTRDSYQPQHF. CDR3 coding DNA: TGTGCCGTCCAGACCCGGGACAGTTATCAGCCCCAGCATTTT.

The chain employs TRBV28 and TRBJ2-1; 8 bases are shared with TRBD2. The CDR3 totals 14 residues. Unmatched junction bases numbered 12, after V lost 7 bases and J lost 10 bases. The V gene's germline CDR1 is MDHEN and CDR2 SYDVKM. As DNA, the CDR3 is TGTGCCAGCACCTCCCGCGGGACTAGGGCCGAGCAGTTCTTC. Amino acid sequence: CASTSRGTRAEQFF.

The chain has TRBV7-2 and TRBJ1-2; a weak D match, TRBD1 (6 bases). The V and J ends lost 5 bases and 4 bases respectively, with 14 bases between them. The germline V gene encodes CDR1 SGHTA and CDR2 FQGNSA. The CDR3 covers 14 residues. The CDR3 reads CASSPETGTYGYTF. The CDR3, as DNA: TGTGCCAGCAGCCCGGAGACAGGAACCTATGGCTACACCTTC.

The CDR3 region is CASSDRDVAFF. CDR3 nucleotide sequence: TGTGCCAGCAGTGACAGGGATGTGGCTTTCTTT. This rearrangement joins TRBV6-2 or TRBV6-3 to TRBJ1-1; 7 bases are shared with TRBD1. The germline V gene has CDR1 MNHEY and CDR2 SVGEGT. J gave up 11 bases and V 5 bases, and 5 bases lay outside the gene matches. The CDR3 consists of 11 residues.

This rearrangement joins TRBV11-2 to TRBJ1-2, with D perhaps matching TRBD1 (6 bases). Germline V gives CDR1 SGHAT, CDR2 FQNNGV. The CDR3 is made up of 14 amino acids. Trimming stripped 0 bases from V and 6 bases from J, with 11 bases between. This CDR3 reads CASSLEWGRDGYTF. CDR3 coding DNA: TGTGCCAGCAGCTTAGAATGGGGGCGGGATGGCTACACCTTC.

CDR3 DNA: TGTGCCACCCTTGGACAGGGGAGTGAAAAACTGTTTTTT. Translating it yields CATLGQGSEKLFF. V is TRBV10-3 and J is TRBJ1-4; 9 bases match TRBD1. CDR3 length: 13 amino acids. Per germline, CDR1 ENHRY and CDR2 SYGVKD. With V trimmed by 10 bases and J by 7 bases, 7 bases remained unmatched.